A single sample gave rise to the 5 T cell receptor beta chains below, sequenced in a study of shared clonotypes between healthy human individuals. Sequencing was performed with immunoSEQ multiplex PCR; in TCRdb, only in-frame clones are kept and a portion is missing. This sample yields 600,000 to 750,000 clones, of which 55% to 80% are seen a single time; less than 2% belongs to the top ten. Sample: memory CD4+ T cells sorted from blood. Noted subset: CD45RA-negative fraction. The receptors shown here come from a woman in her 30s in good health.

As for this clone: The sample has other DNA sequences that encode this CDR3 too. V usage is TRBV5-1 and J usage is TRBJ1-1, with 8 bases fitting TRBD1. J was trimmed by 8 bases and V by 2 bases; bases with no gene match: 5. This CDR3 has 13 residues. CDR1 and CDR2 from the germline V gene are SGHRS and YFSETQ. CDR3 in DNA: TGCGCCAGCAGCTTAGGGGACAGGCCCGAAGCTTTCTTT. Translation gives CASSLGDRPEAFF.

This chain joins TRBV5-1 and TRBJ2-1; 8 bases align to TRBD1. Unmatched junction bases numbered 8, after V lost 0 bases and J lost 6 bases. The CDR3 extends over 16 amino acids. Germline values: CDR1 SGHRS, CDR2 YFSETQ. The CDR3 DNA follows: TGCGCCAGCAGCTTGGCCATGACAGGGGATTCCAATGAGCAGTTCTTC. It yields the protein CASSLAMTGDSNEQFF.

The gene calls are TRBV6-1 and TRBJ2-5; maybe TRBD2 (6 bases). Germline V gene data show CDR1 as MNHNS and CDR2 as SASEGT. The CDR3 has 15 residues. V shed 8 bases and J shed 4 bases, with 20 bases lying between them. CDR3 sequence reads: CASGRGGLVVETQYF. CDR3 nucleotide sequence: TGTGCCAGCGGACGGGGAGGCCTTGTAGTAGAGACCCAGTACTTC.

As DNA, the CDR3 is TGTGCCAGCAGTGCTGGACAGGGGATGGGGGAGACCCAGTACTTC. It translates to CASSAGQGMGETQYF. The rearrangement links TRBV5-4 to TRBJ2-5, with 9 bases lining up with TRBD1. From germline, CDR1 is SGHNT and CDR2 YYREEE (reference sequence). V was clipped by 5 bases and J by 5 bases; unmatched bases: 10. The CDR3 has 15 amino acids.

V gene TRBV15 combines with J gene TRBJ2-1; the match to TRBD2 covers 12 bases. This CDR3 has 16 amino acids. The V gene end was trimmed by 3 bases and the J gene end by 7 bases; junction bases not matched to a gene: 7. CDR1 LNHNV and CDR2 YYDKDF come from the germline V gene (reference sequence). The CDR3 is CATSRTGLAGRNEQFF. The DNA for the CDR3 is TGTGCCACCAGCAGGACCGGACTAGCGGGAAGGAATGAGCAGTTCTTC.